These 6 T cell receptor beta chains were sequenced from one sample in a study of T-cell memory formation after mild COVID-19. MiXCR, applied by TCRdb to the 5' RACE reads, yields one record per CDR3 protein. This sample carries 300,000 to 400,000 distinct CDR3 sequences, 13% of them seen once, and the ten largest clones take 20% to 25%. Source material: PBMCs or a T cell subset sorted from them (not recorded which). Receptors originate from a man between 18 and 35 years old who had mild COVID-19 (a few samples of this study predate the infection). Cell type and time point are not known.

This clonotype was recorded many times. The chain has TRBV6-5 and TRBJ2-3, with D possibly being TRBD1 (5 bases). This CDR3 is 15 amino acids long. From germline, CDR1 is MNHEY and CDR2 SVGAGI. V gave up 2 bases and J gave up 3 bases, with 12 bases separating them. The CDR3 DNA reads TGTGCCAGCAGTTACAGGGGATTGGGTACAGATACGCAGTATTTT. It encodes CASSYRGLGTDTQYF.

The chain has TRBV20-1 and TRBJ2-5; D is undetermined. The V gene lost 5 bases and the J gene lost 4 bases, with 11 bases spanning the gap. CDR1 and CDR2 from the germline V gene are DFQATT and SNEGSKA (reference sequence). The CDR3 length is 12 residues. The CDR3 DNA reads as TGCAGTGCTCACGACGCGGCAGAGACCCAGTACTTC. Amino acid sequence: CSAHDAAETQYF.

The gene calls are TRBV6-1 and TRBJ2-6; possible D gene TRBD2, 5 bases. The CDR3 covers 15 residues. V was trimmed by 10 bases and J by 0 bases, leaving 13 bases between them. Per the germline V gene, CDR1 is MNHNS and CDR2 is SASEGT. CDR3 coding DNA: TGTGCCACCCAGCGGCTGGGCTCTGGGGCCAACGTCCTGACTTTC. It is translated as CATQRLGSGANVLTF.

This clonotype was observed a few times. The chain links TRBV3-1 to TRBJ2-2; D perhaps matches TRBD1 (6 bases). V was shortened by 1 base and J by 6 bases, with 12 bases between the two germline ends. CDR1 LGHDT and CDR2 YNNKEL come from the germline V gene (reference sequence). The CDR3 runs 15 residues. CDR3 amino acids: CASSQGLGAAGELFF. The DNA for the CDR3 is TGTGCCAGCAGCCAAGGCCTGGGGGCGGCCGGGGAGCTGTTTTTT.

This clonotype was counted ten times or more. The chain employs TRBV5-1 and TRBJ2-1; 11 bases agree with TRBD1. The CDR3 totals 15 residues. V gave up 4 bases and J gave up 8 bases; unmatched junction bases: 8. Germline values: CDR1 SGHRS, CDR2 YFSETQ. In DNA form, the CDR3 reads TGCGCCAGCAGCCCCGGAGGACAGGGGGCCTATGAGCAGTTCTTC. Protein product: CASSPGGQGAYEQFF.

This clonotype was seen more than once but under ten times. The genes are TRBV2 and TRBJ1-6; D call uncertain. Per the germline V gene, CDR1 is SNHLY and CDR2 is FYNNEI. V dropped 6 bases and J dropped 3 bases, with 12 bases sitting between them. CDR3 size: 15 residues. CDR3 in DNA: TGTGCCAGCAGGGAGCACAGCCTCTATAATTCACCCCTCCACTTT. Encoded protein: CASREHSLYNSPLHF.